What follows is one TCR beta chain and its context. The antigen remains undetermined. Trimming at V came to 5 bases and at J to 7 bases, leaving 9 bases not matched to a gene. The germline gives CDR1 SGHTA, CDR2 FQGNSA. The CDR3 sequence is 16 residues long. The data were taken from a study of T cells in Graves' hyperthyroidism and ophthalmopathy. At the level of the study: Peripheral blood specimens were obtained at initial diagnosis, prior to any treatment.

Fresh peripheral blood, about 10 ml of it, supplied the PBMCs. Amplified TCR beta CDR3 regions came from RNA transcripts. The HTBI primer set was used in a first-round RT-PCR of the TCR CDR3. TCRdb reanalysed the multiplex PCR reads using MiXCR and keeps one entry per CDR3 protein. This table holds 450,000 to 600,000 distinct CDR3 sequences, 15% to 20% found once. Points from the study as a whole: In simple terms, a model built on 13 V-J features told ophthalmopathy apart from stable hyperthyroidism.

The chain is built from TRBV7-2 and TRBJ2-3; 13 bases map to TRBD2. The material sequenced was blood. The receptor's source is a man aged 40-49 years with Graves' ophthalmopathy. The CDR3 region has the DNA TGTGCCAGCAGCACCGGGACTAGCGGGGCCCTCCATACGCAGTATTTT. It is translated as CASSTGTSGALHTQYF.